The T cell receptor (beta chain) under discussion was sequenced for a study of blood T cell repertoires in COVID-19. Study background: T cells, B-cell-depleted T cells, or PBMCs supplied cDNA or gDNA.

Per germline, CDR1 LGHDT and CDR2 YNNKEL (reference sequence). There are 18 residues in the CDR3. V lost 0 bases, J lost 4 bases, and 6 bases stayed unmatched. Authors' analysis steps: For nucleated cells, counts were estimated from reference gene primer amplification. Libraries were prepared by immunoSEQ multiplex PCR; TCRdb keeps only in-frame clonotypes and omits some of them. The D gene and trimming were derived from the DNA, and the V and J assignments and clone size from that table. The sample holds about 230,000 clones, approximately 82% seen once. The chain links TRBV3-1 (or the pseudogene TRBV3-2) to TRBJ2-1; TRBD2 matches 13 bases. Sequencing was done on a sample of peripheral blood. The clonotype comes from a woman in her 70s with active or convalescent COVID-19. The CDR3 sequence: CASSQDPGLAGSYNEQFF. DNA for the CDR3: TGTGCCAGCAGCCAAGATCCGGGACTAGCGGGATCTTACAATGAGCAGTTCTTC.